The TCR beta chain under discussion was sequenced for a study of blood T cell repertoires in COVID-19. V shed 0 bases and J shed 0 bases, with 13 bases lying between them. Germline values: CDR1 MGHRA, CDR2 YSYEKL. The CDR3 sequence is 17 residues long. Some clones are missing from TCRdb's copy, which holds only in-frame ones; the method was immunoSEQ multiplex PCR. This sample has approximately 210,000 clones, with roughly nine tenths found just once. The receptor comes from a woman in her twenties or thirties who had recovered from COVID-19. The sequenced sample consisted of PBMCs or T cells enriched from blood (not recorded which). The chain couples TRBV4-1 to TRBJ2-3; D not certain. Here the CDR3 reads CASSQESRVASTDTQYF. CDR3 nucleotides: TGCGCCAGCAGCCAAGAAAGCCGGGTAGCTAGCACAGATACGCAGTATTTT.